Below, 27 T cell receptor beta chains from the same sample are listed, as sequenced in a study of T cells in Graves' hyperthyroidism and ophthalmopathy. Authors of the study amplified TCR beta CDR3 regions from RNA transcripts. First-round RT-PCR targeting the TCR CDR3 was performed with the HTBI primer set. Via MiXCR, TCRdb re-called the multiplex PCR reads, giving one row per CDR3 protein. The data hold around 600,000 distinct CDR3 sequences, with approximately 15% observed a single time. Sequenced: blood. These receptors all come from a woman aged 18-30 years with Graves' ophthalmopathy.

The chain employs TRBV28 and TRBJ2-1; TRBD2 agrees at 13 bases. The CDR3 sequence is 15 residues long. Germline CDR1 and CDR2: MDHEN and SYDVKM. V dropped 3 bases and J dropped 6; count of bases not matched to a gene: 2. CDR3 amino acids: CASSLWTSGSNEQFF. CDR3 bases: TGTGCCAGCAGTTTGTGGACTAGCGGGAGCAATGAGCAGTTCTTC. Full variable domain (rest looked up from reference TRBV28 and TRBJ2-1): DVKVTQSSRYLVKRTGEKVFLECVQDMDHENMFWYRQDPGLGLRLIYFSYDVKMKEKGDIPEGYSVSREKKERFSLILESASTNQTSMYLCASSLWTSGSNEQFFGPGTRLTVL.

This clonotype was counted many times. The rearrangement joins TRBV5-1 to TRBJ2-3; TRBD1 aligns across 9 bases. Germline V lookup: CDR1 SGHRS, CDR2 YFSETQ. The CDR3 covers 17 residues. The junction had 13 bases not matched to a gene; V was cut back by 4 bases and J by 4 bases. CDR3 nucleotides: TGCGCCAGCAGCCTGCACCCTTGGACAGGGGCGGCAGATACGCAGTATTTT. Protein sequence: CASSLHPWTGAADTQYF. Combining the CDR3 with reference TRBV5-1 and TRBJ2-3 gives the whole variable domain KAGVTQTPRYLIKTRGQQVTLSCSPISGHRSVSWYQQTPGQGLQFLFEYFSETQRNKGNFPGRFSGRQFSNSRSEMNVSTLELGDSALYLCASSLHPWTGAADTQYFGPGTRLTVL.

In its sample, this clonotype was seen a few times. It may be a read error: a sequence one base away is much more abundant. The chain uses TRBV7-2 and TRBJ2-5; a weak D match, TRBD2 (5 bases). Germline CDR1 and CDR2: SGHTA and FQGNSA. This CDR3 has 13 amino acids. The CDR3 loop is CASSLSWGETQCF. CDR3 DNA sequence: TGTGCCAGCAGCTTATCGTGGGGAGAGACCCAGTGCTTC.

The table lists this clonotype with many counts. This chain connects TRBV12-3 or TRBV12-4 to TRBJ1-5; D unclear. The V end lost 3 bases, the J end lost 5 bases, and 5 bases lay between the germline ends. The CDR3 contains 12 residues. This CDR3 reads CASSFSDQPQHF. The CDR3 DNA reads as TGTGCCAGCAGTTTTTCGGATCAGCCCCAGCATTTT.

This clonotype was detected many times. The chain uses TRBV9 and TRBJ2-1; 11 bases map to TRBD2. J was trimmed by 7 bases and V by 3 bases; bases with no gene match: 6. Germline CDR1 is SGDLS and CDR2 is YYNGEE. The CDR3 runs 15 residues. CDR3 nucleotides: TGTGCCAGCAGCGCACTAGCGGGAGACTGGAATGAGCAGTTCTTC. Its protein is CASSALAGDWNEQFF.

Turning to this clonotype: The CDR3 does not close with the conserved phenylalanine or tryptophan, likely indicating a read error. This sequence joins TRBV4-1 and TRBJ1-2; D not resolved. The CDR3 is 17 residues long. The germline V and J ends were trimmed by 2 bases and 3 bases, with 19 bases remaining between them. The V gene's germline CDR1 is MGHRA and CDR2 YSYEKL. Here the CDR3 reads CASSQNALPGMDYGYTL. In DNA, the CDR3 is TGCGCCAGCAGCCAAAACGCCTTACCGGGGATGGACTATGGCTACACCCTC.

The sample holds many counts of this clonotype. V usage is TRBV7-8 and J usage is TRBJ2-6, with TRBD1 matching over 7 bases. CDR3 size: 17 residues. The V gene's germline CDR1 is SGHVS and CDR2 FQNEAQ. J was trimmed by 1 base and V by 2 bases; bases with no gene match: 5. The CDR3 region is CASSLLGGGSGANVLTF. CDR3 in DNA: TGTGCCAGCAGCTTATTAGGGGGCGGGTCTGGGGCCAACGTCCTGACTTTC.

This clonotype has a count of ten or more. This rearrangement joins TRBV6-6 to TRBJ2-7; TRBD1 agrees at 9 bases. CDR1 MNHNY and CDR2 SVGAGI come from the germline V gene (reference sequence). Trimming cost V 0 bases and J 5 bases; bases outside gene matches: 17. This CDR3 is 19 amino acids long. The DNA of the CDR3 is TGTGCCAGCAGTTACTCGATCCTATTAGCGGACAGGGGCGTCAACGAGCAGTACTTC. Translated, it gives CASSYSILLADRGVNEQYF.

This clonotype was found many times. The chain carries TRBV7-8 and TRBJ1-5, with TRBD1 matching 7 bases. The V segment lost 4 bases and the J segment 2 bases; nucleotides outside the gene matches: 11. CDR1 SGHVS and CDR2 FQNEAQ come from the germline V gene. The CDR3 has 17 residues. The CDR3 is CASSSRQGIRGNQPQHF. In DNA form, the CDR3 reads TGTGCCAGCAGCTCCCGACAGGGAATACGCGGCAATCAGCCCCAGCATTTT.

For this clonotype: One base away lies a much larger clone, so this may be a sequencing read error. J is TRBJ1-5 and V is TRBV24-1; 9 positions match TRBD1. The length of the CDR3 is 19 residues. Germline V gene sequence: CDR1 KGHDR, CDR2 SFDVKD. Trimming at V came to 6 bases and at J to 2 bases, leaving 16 bases not matched to a gene. The CDR3 region has the DNA TGTGCCACCAGTAAGGCGGGACAGGGCCCTCCCTTTGGCAATCAGCCCCAGCATTTT. It yields the protein CATSKAGQGPPFGNQPQHF.

This clonotype was counted between two and nine times. The V and J genes are TRBV4-1 and TRBJ2-1; D may be TRBD2 (6 bases). The germline CDR1 and CDR2 sequences are MGHRA and YSYEKL. Trimming shortened V by 0 bases and J by 4 bases, and 16 bases separated the two germline ends. The CDR3 has 17 residues. Written as DNA, the CDR3 is TGCGCCAGCAGCCAAGATTTGGAGGGAGAAGCTTACAATGAGCAGTTCTTC. It translates to CASSQDLEGEAYNEQFF.

The chain recombines TRBV27 with TRBJ2-3; 16 bases match TRBD2. The trim removed 3 bases at V and 12 bases at J, leaving 12 bases unmatched. The CDR3 spans 17 residues. CDR1 is MNHEY, CDR2 SMNVEV, per germline (reference sequence). The CDR3 region is CASSFLDGTSGRAIQYF. The CDR3 DNA sequence: TGTGCCAGCAGTTTTTTGGACGGGACTAGCGGGAGGGCTATTCAGTATTTT.

This clonotype was recorded at least ten times. The CDR3 DNA reads as TGTGCCACCAGCAGAGACACTTTCAGCTCCTACGAGCAGTACTTC. Its protein product is CATSRDTFSSYEQYF. This chain connects TRBV15 to TRBJ2-7, with no clear D. The CDR3 has 15 residues. Trimming stripped 0 bases from V and 0 bases from J, with 9 bases between. Germline CDR1 LNHNV, CDR2 YYDKDF (reference sequence).

The rearrangement links TRBV27 to TRBJ2-7, with TRBD1 identical over 11 bases. Trimming at V came to 2 bases and at J to 4 bases, leaving 7 bases not matched to a gene. The V gene's germline CDR1 is MNHEY and CDR2 SMNVEV (reference sequence). This CDR3 is 16 amino acids long. CDR3 in amino acids: CASSLARTGGIYEQYF. CDR3 bases: TGTGCCAGCAGTTTAGCGAGGACAGGGGGCATTTACGAGCAGTACTTC.

A note on this clonotype: A much larger clone differs from this one at a single base, so this may be a read error. The final CDR3 position lacks the conserved phenylalanine or tryptophan, pointing to a likely read error. The chain employs TRBV7-6 and TRBJ2-2, with TRBD2 matching over 12 bases. Germline CDR1 is SGHVS and CDR2 is FNYEAQ. J gave up 6 bases and V 5 bases, and 7 bases lay outside the gene matches. The CDR3 is 16 residues long. CDR3 loop: CASSPSSGRVAGELFL. The CDR3 DNA reads TGTGCCAGCAGCCCTTCTAGCGGGAGGGTAGCCGGGGAGCTGTTTCTT.

This clonotype was seen repeatedly, ten times or more. The J gene is TRBJ2-1, the V gene TRBV11-3; D is uncertain. Deletions cut 0 bases from V and 0 bases from J, with 15 bases between. The CDR3 has 18 residues. Germline CDR1 reads SGHNT; CDR2 reads YENEEA. CDR3 in amino acids: CASSLEGLAASSYNEQFF. In DNA, the CDR3 is TGTGCCAGCAGCTTAGAAGGGTTAGCAGCGAGCTCCTACAATGAGCAGTTCTTC.

The sample holds a few counts of this clonotype. V usage is TRBV6-2 or TRBV6-3 and J usage is TRBJ2-5; TRBD1 aligns across 8 bases. Germline-derived CDR1 and CDR2 are MNHEY and SVGEGT. The trim removed 7 bases at V and 5 bases at J, leaving 12 bases unmatched. CDR3 length: 15 residues. CDR3 DNA: TGTGCCAGCAATAGTCTAGGACAGGGCGTGGAGACCCAGTACTTC. Its protein product is CASNSLGQGVETQYF.

The table lists this clonotype with many counts. This chain joins TRBV7-9 and TRBJ1-2, with TRBD1 as a possible D gene (5 bases). The CDR3 consists of 13 residues. Trimming shortened V by 1 base and J by 8 bases, and 11 bases separated the two germline ends. Germline V gene lookup returns CDR1 SEHNR and CDR2 FQNEAQ (reference sequence). The CDR3 here is CASSLEEGRGYTF. DNA for the CDR3: TGTGCCAGCAGCTTAGAGGAGGGGAGGGGCTACACCTTC.

The table lists this clonotype with a few counts. The chain carries TRBV19 and TRBJ1-4; D might be TRBD1 (5 bases). This CDR3 spans 15 amino acids. V was clipped by 6 bases and J by 6 bases, with 17 bases between them. The germline V gene has CDR1 LNHDA and CDR2 SQIVND (reference sequence). The CDR3 spells CASRRQTTRHEKLFF. CDR3 bases: TGTGCCAGTAGAAGACAGACGACGAGACATGAAAAACTGTTTTTT.

As to this clonotype: This could be a read error, since a much larger clone is one nucleotide away. V gene TRBV9 combines with J gene TRBJ2-7; 8 bases are shared with TRBD1. The CDR3 has 15 amino acids. After removal of 2 bases from V and 2 bases from J, the junction contained 6 bases not matched to a gene. CDR1 is SGDLS and CDR2 is YYNGEE in the germline V gene. In nucleotides, the CDR3 is TGTGCCAGCAGCGTGACAGGGGCGGGCCCCTACGAGCAGTACTTC. As protein: CASSVTGAGPYEQYF.

This clonotype turned up a few times. The chain uses TRBV7-4 and TRBJ2-7; no firm D call. Germline V gives CDR1 SGHVT, CDR2 SQSDAQ. V gave up 4 bases and J gave up 3 bases, with 7 bases separating them. The CDR3 totals 12 residues. The CDR3 protein is CASSSPYYEQYF. In nucleotides, the CDR3 is TGTGCCAGCAGCTCCCCTTACTACGAGCAGTACTTC.

This clonotype showed up just a few times. The genes are TRBV6-1 and TRBJ2-3; TRBD2 matches 8 bases. The CDR3 is 15 amino acids. The V segment lost 4 bases and the J segment 2 bases; nucleotides outside the gene matches: 5. Germline loops: CDR1 MNHNS, CDR2 SASEGT. The CDR3 DNA reads as TGTGCCAGCAGTGTCGTAGCGGGGACCACAGATACGCAGTATTTT. This encodes CASSVVAGTTDTQYF.

The gene calls are TRBV5-8 and TRBJ2-6; 8 bases are shared with TRBD1. V gave up 3 bases and J gave up 0 bases; unmatched junction bases: 8. This CDR3 region has 18 residues. The V gene's germline CDR1 is SGHTS and CDR2 YDEGEE. The DNA of the CDR3 is TGTGCCAGCAGCTCTAGGACAGGGACGAGCTCTGGGGCCAACGTCCTGACTTTC. It is translated as CASSSRTGTSSGANVLTF.

This chain uses TRBV4-3 with TRBJ2-7; tentatively, D is TRBD2 (5 bases). The germline V gene has CDR1 LGHNA and CDR2 YSLEER. The CDR3 runs to 15 residues. Trimming took 1 base from V and 2 from J, leaving 12 bases between them. The DNA for the CDR3 is TGCGCCAGCAGCCAAGCGCGGACTGCCGCCTACGAGCAGTACTTC. Amino acids: CASSQARTAAYEQYF.

This rearrangement joins TRBV15 to TRBJ2-1; D unresolved. This CDR3 has 12 amino acids. V was pared by 5 bases and J by 7 bases, with 9 bases between. Germline V gene lookup returns CDR1 LNHNV and CDR2 YYDKDF (reference sequence). Here the CDR3 reads CATSADLNEQFF. CDR3 sequence (DNA): TGTGCCACCAGCGCTGACCTAAATGAGCAGTTCTTC.

This clonotype was counted ten times or more. The V and J genes are TRBV27 and TRBJ2-7, with 10 bases identical to TRBD2. J was trimmed by 7 bases and V by 0 bases; bases with no gene match: 6. This CDR3 has 15 residues. The germline V gene encodes CDR1 MNHEY and CDR2 SMNVEV (reference sequence). CDR3 nucleotides: TGTGCCAGCAGTTTATCAGCTAGCGGGGGCCTTGAGCAGTACTTC. This gives the protein CASSLSASGGLEQYF.

Concerning this clonotype: With a much larger clone just one base away, this may be a read error. The CDR3 coding sequence is TGTGCCAGCAGCTTGAGGGTTGGTGAGCAGTTCTTC. The encoded protein is CASSLRVGEQFF. V and J are TRBV11-1 and TRBJ2-1; TRBD2 is a possible D gene (5 bases). The germline V gene has CDR1 SGHAT and CDR2 FQDESV (reference sequence). V shed 3 bases and J shed 9 bases, with 9 bases lying between them. The CDR3 extends over 12 amino acids.